This T cell receptor beta chain appears in the sequencing data of a study of a mutant IDH1 vaccine in newly diagnosed glioma. The time point: baseline, week 1 (first vaccination visit). The treatment here: pre-vaccination baseline after standard-of-care therapy. Assay used: immunoSEQ multiplex PCR; TCRdb lists only in-frame clones, some missing. The table records just under 95,000 clones, 80% of them present only once. This CDR3 is built from 15 residues. CDR1 and CDR2 from the germline V gene are SGHNT and YYREEE (reference sequence). Comment on this clone: Its ends do not fully match the called genes, so a read error is possible.

J is TRBJ1-4 and V is TRBV5-4; TRBD1 matches at 7 bases. The sample was PBMCs, taken from a glioma patient treated with radiotherapy, temozolomide or both. The TCR was taken from a man aged 40-49 years with glioma. CDR3 amino acids: CASSQTTGRGEKLFF. The CDR3 region has the DNA TGCGCCAGCAGCCAGACGACAGGGCGGGGGGAAAAACTGTTTTTT. Using reference TRBV5-4 and TRBJ1-4 for the parts outside the CDR3, the full variable domain is ETGVTQSPTHLIKTRGQQVTLRCSSQSGHNTVSWYQQALGQGPQFIFQYYREEENGRGNFPPRFSGLQFPNYSSELNVNALELDDSALYLCASSQTTGRGEKLFFGSGTQLSVL.